A single sample is the source of the 10 T cell receptor beta chains below, sequenced in a study of blood T cell repertoires in COVID-19. TCRdb's table, derived via immunoSEQ multiplex PCR, lists solely in-frame clones and lacks some. Of fewer than 300,000 clones in the sample, roughly nine tenths were seen once. The specimen was peripheral blood. The receptors here all came from a woman aged 25 to 39 with COVID-19, enrolled during active disease.

The chain couples TRBV7-2 to TRBJ2-7; possible D gene TRBD2, 6 bases. V dropped 5 bases and J dropped 2 bases, with 16 bases sitting between them. Germline CDR1 reads SGHTA; CDR2 reads FQGNSA. The CDR3 length is 15 residues. Written as DNA, the CDR3 is TGTGCCAGCAGCCCTCGAGGAGGGATCGCCTACGAGCAGTACTTC. Translation gives CASSPRGGIAYEQYF.

The table lists this clone with a count of one. The rearrangement links TRBV24-1 to TRBJ2-5, with unresolved D. Germline V gene sequence: CDR1 KGHDR, CDR2 SFDVKD. Deletions cut 10 bases from V and 1 base from J, with 18 bases between. This CDR3 spans 15 amino acids. The CDR3 coding sequence is TGTGCCACTGCTTACTCTGCCACTCCCCAAGAGACCCAGTACTTC. This translates into CATAYSATPQETQYF.

The chain combines TRBV12-5 with TRBJ2-3, with D possibly matching TRBD2 (7 bases). The CDR3 sequence is 18 residues long. Trimming pared 1 base from V and 5 bases from J, leaving 22 bases between. Germline V gives CDR1 LGHNT, CDR2 FRNRAP. Written as DNA, the CDR3 is TGTGCTAGTGGTTTGGCGCTTCTCGGACGGGGGGCCCTAGATACGCAGTATTTT. It yields the protein CASGLALLGRGALDTQYF. The full variable domain, its missing parts supplied by reference TRBV12-5 and TRBJ2-3, is DARVTQTPRHKVTEMGQEVTMRCQPILGHNTVFWYRQTMMQGLELLAYFRNRAPLDDSGMPKDRFSAEMPDATLATLKIQPSEPRDSAVYFCASGLALLGRGALDTQYFGPGTRLTVL.

The sample holds a few counts of this clone. J is TRBJ1-1 and V is TRBV7-8; D is possibly TRBD1 (6 bases). This CDR3 is built from 14 residues. The V gene lost 2 bases and the J gene lost 4 bases, with 11 bases spanning the gap. CDR1 and CDR2 (germline): SGHVS, FQNEAQ. CDR3 in amino acids: CASSLSGGGTEAFF. As DNA, the CDR3 is TGTGCCAGCAGCTTAAGCGGGGGCGGCACTGAAGCTTTCTTT.

The chain couples TRBV5-6 to TRBJ2-6; 10 nucleotides align to TRBD1. Germline CDR1 is SGHDT and CDR2 is YYEEEE. This CDR3 region has 16 residues. After removal of 8 bases from V and 2 bases from J, the junction contained 7 bases not matched to a gene. The CDR3 spells CASIRDRGTGANVLTF. DNA of the CDR3: TGTGCCAGTATCCGGGACAGGGGTACTGGGGCCAACGTCCTGACTTTC.

This clone was counted between two and nine times. The CDR3 spells CASNLRQGRDGELFF. The CDR3 region has the DNA TGTGCCAGCAACCTCCGACAGGGTCGGGACGGGGAGCTGTTTTTT. V is TRBV14 and J is TRBJ2-2, with TRBD1 matching over 7 bases. V gave up 7 bases and J gave up 7 bases; unmatched junction bases: 12. The germline V gene encodes CDR1 SGHDN and CDR2 FVKESK. CDR3 length equals 15 residues.

The rearrangement links TRBV6-1 to TRBJ1-2; D possibly corresponds to TRBD1 (6 bases). The V end lost 0 bases, the J end lost 8 bases, and 22 bases lay between the germline ends. CDR1 is MNHNS and CDR2 is SASEGT in the germline V gene. This CDR3 comprises 17 residues. DNA for the CDR3: TGTGCCAGCAGTGAAGCCGTCCCTCAACAGGGAGCGAGAGGCTACACCTTC. This encodes CASSEAVPQQGARGYTF.

As to this clone: Other DNA sequences in this specimen translate into the identical CDR3. This chain links TRBV27 with TRBJ2-1; 7 positions match TRBD2. Germline trimming cut 2 bases from V and 2 bases from J; bases unmatched to any gene: 3. The CDR3 runs 15 residues. Per germline, CDR1 MNHEY and CDR2 SMNVEV (reference sequence). The CDR3 DNA sequence: TGTGCCAGCAGTTTAGGGGGGGTCCCCTACAATGAGCAGTTCTTC. Protein sequence: CASSLGGVPYNEQFF.

The gene calls are TRBV5-4 and TRBJ1-1, with 8 bases matching TRBD1. CDR1 SGHNT and CDR2 YYREEE come from the germline V gene (reference sequence). This CDR3 comprises 19 residues. V gave up 4 bases and J gave up 5 bases; unmatched junction bases: 22. The CDR3 spells CASSARGVQAGGRRTEAFF. The CDR3 bases are TGTGCCAGCAGCGCGAGAGGCGTACAGGCAGGGGGCAGGAGAACTGAAGCTTTCTTT.

The chain carries TRBV5-1 and TRBJ1-5; perhaps TRBD1 as D (5 bases). The CDR3 runs 14 residues. Germline V gene lookup returns CDR1 SGHRS and CDR2 YFSETQ. V lost 5 bases and J 5 bases, leaving 14 bases between the germline ends. DNA of the CDR3: TGCGCCAGCAGGAAGGACACGGACGATCAGCCCCAGCATTTT. It specifies CASRKDTDDQPQHF.